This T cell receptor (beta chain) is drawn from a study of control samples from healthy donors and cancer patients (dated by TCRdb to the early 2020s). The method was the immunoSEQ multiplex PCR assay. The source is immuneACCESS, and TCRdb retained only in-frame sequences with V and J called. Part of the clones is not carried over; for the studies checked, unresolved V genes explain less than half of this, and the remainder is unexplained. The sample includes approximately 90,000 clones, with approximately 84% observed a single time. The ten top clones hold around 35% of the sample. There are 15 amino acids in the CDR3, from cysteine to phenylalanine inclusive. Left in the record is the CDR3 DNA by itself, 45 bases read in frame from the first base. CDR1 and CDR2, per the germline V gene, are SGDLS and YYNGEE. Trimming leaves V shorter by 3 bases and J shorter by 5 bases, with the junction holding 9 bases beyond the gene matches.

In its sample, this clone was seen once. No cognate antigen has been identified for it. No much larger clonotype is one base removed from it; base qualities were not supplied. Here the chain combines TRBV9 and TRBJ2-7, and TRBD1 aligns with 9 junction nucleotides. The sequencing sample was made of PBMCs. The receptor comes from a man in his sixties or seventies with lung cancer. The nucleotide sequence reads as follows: TGTGCCAGCAGCGCGACAGGGGGAAGGATGGACGAGCAGTACTTC. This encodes CASSATGGRMDEQYF.